This entry lists 12 T cell receptor beta chains sequenced from one sample in a study of cytomegalovirus exposure and HLA in healthy donors. The PCR ran on 60 Vbeta and 13 Jbeta primers. Produced via immunoSEQ multiplex PCR; TCRdb's table is partial and in-frame only. The data contain 130,000 to 150,000 clones, about four fifths of them seen just once; the ten biggest clones take up 4.3%. The sample comprised PBMCs. The origin of the receptors is a middle-aged woman in good health and CMV-seropositive.

CDR3 amino acids: CASSLGQGFQPQHF. CDR3 in DNA: TGTGCCAGCAGTCTAGGACAGGGGTTCCAGCCCCAGCATTTT. The chain links TRBV28 to TRBJ1-5; TRBD1 agrees at 9 bases. Germline values: CDR1 MDHEN, CDR2 SYDVKM. This CDR3 spans 14 amino acids. V lost 5 bases to trimming and J lost 7 bases; unmatched junction nucleotides: 6. Looking up the rest from reference TRBV28 and TRBJ1-5 gives the full variable domain: DVKVTQSSRYLVKRTGEKVFLECVQDMDHENMFWYRQDPGLGLRLIYFSYDVKMKEKGDIPEGYSVSREKKERFSLILESASTNQTSMYLCASSLGQGFQPQHFGDGTRLSIL.

V gene TRBV28 combines with J gene TRBJ2-2; D unclear. The CDR3 covers 13 residues. Trimming cost V 2 bases and J 6 bases, with 7 bases left between them. Germline CDR1 and CDR2: MDHEN and SYDVKM. The CDR3, as DNA: TGTGCCAGCAGTTTACGGGTTCCCGGGGAGCTGTTTTTT. Translation: CASSLRVPGELFF.

This sequence joins TRBV6-6 and TRBJ1-2; no reliable D call. Between the trimmed V and J ends, which lost 7 bases and 6 bases, there was a span of 9 bases. CDR3 length: 11 residues. The germline V gene encodes CDR1 MNHNY and CDR2 SVGAGI (reference sequence). The CDR3 is CASTPAHGYTF. The DNA of the CDR3 is TGTGCCAGCACTCCCGCGCATGGCTACACCTTC.

J is TRBJ2-3 and V is TRBV4-1, with TRBD1 matching over 9 bases. Germline V CDR1 and CDR2: MGHRA, YSYEKL. The CDR3 has 16 residues. V gave up 2 bases and J gave up 3 bases; unmatched junction bases: 6. CDR3 residues: CASSQNRDRATDTQYF. CDR3 DNA sequence: TGCGCCAGCAGCCAAAACCGGGACAGGGCAACAGATACGCAGTATTTT.

The chain recombines TRBV28 with TRBJ2-4; 7 bases align to TRBD2. The CDR3 runs 16 residues. The J segment lost 3 bases and the V segment lost 3 bases, leaving 8 bases of the junction unmatched. Germline V gene sequence: CDR1 MDHEN, CDR2 SYDVKM. The CDR3, as DNA: TGTGCCAGCAGTTTTCGGGGGAGGGTTGGCAAAAACATTCAGTACTTC. Its protein is CASSFRGRVGKNIQYF.

The rearrangement joins TRBV7-6 to TRBJ2-7; D gene unclear. The CDR3 length is 13 residues. CDR1 is SGHVS, CDR2 FNYEAQ, per germline. The germline V and J ends were trimmed by 1 base and 2 bases, with 6 bases remaining between them. This CDR3 is CASSLGGTYEQYF. For the CDR3, the DNA is TGTGCCAGCAGCTTAGGCGGAACCTACGAGCAGTACTTC.

This clone has just a few counts. The rearrangement links TRBV2 to TRBJ1-2; D gene ambiguous. The CDR3 totals 13 residues. Germline V gives CDR1 SNHLY, CDR2 FYNNEI. V dropped 7 bases and J dropped 4 bases, with 13 bases sitting between them. Written as DNA, the CDR3 is TGTGCCAGCAAATCCGGGGAGTTCTATGGCTACACCTTC. The encoded protein is CASKSGEFYGYTF.

This chain links TRBV21-1 with TRBJ1-1; TRBD1 is the table's D call, not checked against the DNA. TRBV21-1 is described as a pseudogene. The CDR3 length is 15 residues. The CDR3 sequence is CASSSADRGDTEAFF. CDR3 sequence (DNA): TGTGCCAGCAGCTCCGCGGACAGAGGGGACACTGAAGCTTTCTTT.

The genes are TRBV5-4 and TRBJ1-5; no reliable D call. The CDR3 has 15 amino acids. In germline, CDR1 is SGHNT, CDR2 YYREEE (reference sequence). The V end lost 4 bases, the J end lost 2 bases, and 13 bases lay between the germline ends. Here the CDR3 DNA reads TGTGCCAGCAGCCTAGACGGGGTTGGCAATCAGCCCCAGCATTTT. The encoded protein is CASSLDGVGNQPQHF. The full variable domain, its missing parts supplied by reference TRBV5-4 and TRBJ1-5, is ETGVTQSPTHLIKTRGQQVTLRCSSQSGHNTVSWYQQALGQGPQFIFQYYREEENGRGNFPPRFSGLQFPNYSSELNVNALELDDSALYLCASSLDGVGNQPQHFGDGTRLSIL.

The chain links TRBV7-9 to TRBJ2-5, with D possibly matching TRBD2 (5 bases). The DNA end is a closer match to TRBJ2-7, so the J assignment may be wrong. The V gene's germline CDR1 is SEHNR and CDR2 FQNEAQ (reference sequence). The CDR3 has 14 residues. CDR3 in DNA: TGTGCCAGCAGCTCACTAGTTCGGTCCTACGAGCAGTACTTC. Translation: CASSSLVRSYEQYF.

This chain uses TRBV9 with TRBJ2-1; D not certain. Germline V gene lookup returns CDR1 SGDLS and CDR2 YYNGEE. The CDR3 sequence is 14 residues long. V gave up 4 bases and J gave up 2 bases, with 10 bases separating them. DNA for the CDR3: TGTGCCAGCAGCTCAGGCGCAACCTACAATGAGCAGTTCTTC. It is translated as CASSSGATYNEQFF.

The chain combines TRBV13 with TRBJ1-2, with D possibly matching TRBD1 (5 bases). There are 16 residues in the CDR3. The V end lost 2 bases, the J end lost 0 bases, and 13 bases lay between the germline ends. Germline V gene data show CDR1 as PRHDT and CDR2 as FYEKMQ (reference sequence). The CDR3 bases are TGTGCCAGCAGCTTACTTCAGGGAGGGTCTAACTATGGCTACACCTTC. It codes for CASSLLQGGSNYGYTF.